This paragraph reports one TCR beta chain. The antigen remains undetermined. Aged 18 to 65, the patients had hyperthyroidism that was newly diagnosed and had lasted under 2 months. Uncontrolled infection, other autoimmune disease, pregnancy or lactation excluded patients. Diagnosing involved the use of clinical symptoms, serum thyroxine and TRAb, thyroid ultrasound and orbital computed tomography. Template material for amplifying TCR beta CDR3 regions consisted of RNA transcripts. With the HTBI primer set, the TCR CDR3 went through a first round of RT-PCR. TCRdb re-analysed the multiplex PCR reads in MiXCR, keeping a single row per CDR3 protein. The sample contains approximately 410,000 distinct CDR3 sequences, roughly 15% of which appear only once. Germline V CDR1 and CDR2: SEHNR, FQNEAQ (reference sequence). V was clipped by 1 base and J by 2 bases, with 15 bases between them. The CDR3 consists of 17 residues.

These data are taken from a study of T cells in Graves' hyperthyroidism and ophthalmopathy. Study results and limitations: In blood, most of the thyroid clonotypes expanded above 0.001 were also present.

Sequences were obtained from blood. The sequence was obtained from a young woman with Graves' hyperthyroidism. This sequence joins TRBV7-9 and TRBJ1-5; possible D gene TRBD1, 6 bases. The CDR3 spells CASSLGFKDRRNQPQHF. The DNA of the CDR3 is TGTGCCAGCAGCTTAGGGTTTAAGGACAGACGCAATCAGCCCCAGCATTTT. Complete variable domain (other parts from reference TRBV7-9 and TRBJ1-5): DTGVSQNPRHKITKRGQNVTFRCDPISEHNRLYWYRQTLGQGPEFLTYFQNEAQLEKSRLLSDRFSAERPKGSFSTLEIQRTEQGDSAMYLCASSLGFKDRRNQPQHFGDGTRLSIL.